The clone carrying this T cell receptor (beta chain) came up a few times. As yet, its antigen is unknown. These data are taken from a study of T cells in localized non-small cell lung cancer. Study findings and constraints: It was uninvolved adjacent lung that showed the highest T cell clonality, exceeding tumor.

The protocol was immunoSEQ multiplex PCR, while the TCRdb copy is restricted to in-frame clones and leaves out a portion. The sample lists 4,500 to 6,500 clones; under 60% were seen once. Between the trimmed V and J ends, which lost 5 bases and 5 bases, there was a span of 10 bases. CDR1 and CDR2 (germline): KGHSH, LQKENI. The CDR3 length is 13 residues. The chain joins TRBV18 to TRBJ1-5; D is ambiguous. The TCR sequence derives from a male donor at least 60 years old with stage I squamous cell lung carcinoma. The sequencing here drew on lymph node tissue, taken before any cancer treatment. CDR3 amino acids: CASSISQDQPQHF. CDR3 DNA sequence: TGTGCCAGCTCAATATCGCAGGATCAGCCCCAGCATTTT.